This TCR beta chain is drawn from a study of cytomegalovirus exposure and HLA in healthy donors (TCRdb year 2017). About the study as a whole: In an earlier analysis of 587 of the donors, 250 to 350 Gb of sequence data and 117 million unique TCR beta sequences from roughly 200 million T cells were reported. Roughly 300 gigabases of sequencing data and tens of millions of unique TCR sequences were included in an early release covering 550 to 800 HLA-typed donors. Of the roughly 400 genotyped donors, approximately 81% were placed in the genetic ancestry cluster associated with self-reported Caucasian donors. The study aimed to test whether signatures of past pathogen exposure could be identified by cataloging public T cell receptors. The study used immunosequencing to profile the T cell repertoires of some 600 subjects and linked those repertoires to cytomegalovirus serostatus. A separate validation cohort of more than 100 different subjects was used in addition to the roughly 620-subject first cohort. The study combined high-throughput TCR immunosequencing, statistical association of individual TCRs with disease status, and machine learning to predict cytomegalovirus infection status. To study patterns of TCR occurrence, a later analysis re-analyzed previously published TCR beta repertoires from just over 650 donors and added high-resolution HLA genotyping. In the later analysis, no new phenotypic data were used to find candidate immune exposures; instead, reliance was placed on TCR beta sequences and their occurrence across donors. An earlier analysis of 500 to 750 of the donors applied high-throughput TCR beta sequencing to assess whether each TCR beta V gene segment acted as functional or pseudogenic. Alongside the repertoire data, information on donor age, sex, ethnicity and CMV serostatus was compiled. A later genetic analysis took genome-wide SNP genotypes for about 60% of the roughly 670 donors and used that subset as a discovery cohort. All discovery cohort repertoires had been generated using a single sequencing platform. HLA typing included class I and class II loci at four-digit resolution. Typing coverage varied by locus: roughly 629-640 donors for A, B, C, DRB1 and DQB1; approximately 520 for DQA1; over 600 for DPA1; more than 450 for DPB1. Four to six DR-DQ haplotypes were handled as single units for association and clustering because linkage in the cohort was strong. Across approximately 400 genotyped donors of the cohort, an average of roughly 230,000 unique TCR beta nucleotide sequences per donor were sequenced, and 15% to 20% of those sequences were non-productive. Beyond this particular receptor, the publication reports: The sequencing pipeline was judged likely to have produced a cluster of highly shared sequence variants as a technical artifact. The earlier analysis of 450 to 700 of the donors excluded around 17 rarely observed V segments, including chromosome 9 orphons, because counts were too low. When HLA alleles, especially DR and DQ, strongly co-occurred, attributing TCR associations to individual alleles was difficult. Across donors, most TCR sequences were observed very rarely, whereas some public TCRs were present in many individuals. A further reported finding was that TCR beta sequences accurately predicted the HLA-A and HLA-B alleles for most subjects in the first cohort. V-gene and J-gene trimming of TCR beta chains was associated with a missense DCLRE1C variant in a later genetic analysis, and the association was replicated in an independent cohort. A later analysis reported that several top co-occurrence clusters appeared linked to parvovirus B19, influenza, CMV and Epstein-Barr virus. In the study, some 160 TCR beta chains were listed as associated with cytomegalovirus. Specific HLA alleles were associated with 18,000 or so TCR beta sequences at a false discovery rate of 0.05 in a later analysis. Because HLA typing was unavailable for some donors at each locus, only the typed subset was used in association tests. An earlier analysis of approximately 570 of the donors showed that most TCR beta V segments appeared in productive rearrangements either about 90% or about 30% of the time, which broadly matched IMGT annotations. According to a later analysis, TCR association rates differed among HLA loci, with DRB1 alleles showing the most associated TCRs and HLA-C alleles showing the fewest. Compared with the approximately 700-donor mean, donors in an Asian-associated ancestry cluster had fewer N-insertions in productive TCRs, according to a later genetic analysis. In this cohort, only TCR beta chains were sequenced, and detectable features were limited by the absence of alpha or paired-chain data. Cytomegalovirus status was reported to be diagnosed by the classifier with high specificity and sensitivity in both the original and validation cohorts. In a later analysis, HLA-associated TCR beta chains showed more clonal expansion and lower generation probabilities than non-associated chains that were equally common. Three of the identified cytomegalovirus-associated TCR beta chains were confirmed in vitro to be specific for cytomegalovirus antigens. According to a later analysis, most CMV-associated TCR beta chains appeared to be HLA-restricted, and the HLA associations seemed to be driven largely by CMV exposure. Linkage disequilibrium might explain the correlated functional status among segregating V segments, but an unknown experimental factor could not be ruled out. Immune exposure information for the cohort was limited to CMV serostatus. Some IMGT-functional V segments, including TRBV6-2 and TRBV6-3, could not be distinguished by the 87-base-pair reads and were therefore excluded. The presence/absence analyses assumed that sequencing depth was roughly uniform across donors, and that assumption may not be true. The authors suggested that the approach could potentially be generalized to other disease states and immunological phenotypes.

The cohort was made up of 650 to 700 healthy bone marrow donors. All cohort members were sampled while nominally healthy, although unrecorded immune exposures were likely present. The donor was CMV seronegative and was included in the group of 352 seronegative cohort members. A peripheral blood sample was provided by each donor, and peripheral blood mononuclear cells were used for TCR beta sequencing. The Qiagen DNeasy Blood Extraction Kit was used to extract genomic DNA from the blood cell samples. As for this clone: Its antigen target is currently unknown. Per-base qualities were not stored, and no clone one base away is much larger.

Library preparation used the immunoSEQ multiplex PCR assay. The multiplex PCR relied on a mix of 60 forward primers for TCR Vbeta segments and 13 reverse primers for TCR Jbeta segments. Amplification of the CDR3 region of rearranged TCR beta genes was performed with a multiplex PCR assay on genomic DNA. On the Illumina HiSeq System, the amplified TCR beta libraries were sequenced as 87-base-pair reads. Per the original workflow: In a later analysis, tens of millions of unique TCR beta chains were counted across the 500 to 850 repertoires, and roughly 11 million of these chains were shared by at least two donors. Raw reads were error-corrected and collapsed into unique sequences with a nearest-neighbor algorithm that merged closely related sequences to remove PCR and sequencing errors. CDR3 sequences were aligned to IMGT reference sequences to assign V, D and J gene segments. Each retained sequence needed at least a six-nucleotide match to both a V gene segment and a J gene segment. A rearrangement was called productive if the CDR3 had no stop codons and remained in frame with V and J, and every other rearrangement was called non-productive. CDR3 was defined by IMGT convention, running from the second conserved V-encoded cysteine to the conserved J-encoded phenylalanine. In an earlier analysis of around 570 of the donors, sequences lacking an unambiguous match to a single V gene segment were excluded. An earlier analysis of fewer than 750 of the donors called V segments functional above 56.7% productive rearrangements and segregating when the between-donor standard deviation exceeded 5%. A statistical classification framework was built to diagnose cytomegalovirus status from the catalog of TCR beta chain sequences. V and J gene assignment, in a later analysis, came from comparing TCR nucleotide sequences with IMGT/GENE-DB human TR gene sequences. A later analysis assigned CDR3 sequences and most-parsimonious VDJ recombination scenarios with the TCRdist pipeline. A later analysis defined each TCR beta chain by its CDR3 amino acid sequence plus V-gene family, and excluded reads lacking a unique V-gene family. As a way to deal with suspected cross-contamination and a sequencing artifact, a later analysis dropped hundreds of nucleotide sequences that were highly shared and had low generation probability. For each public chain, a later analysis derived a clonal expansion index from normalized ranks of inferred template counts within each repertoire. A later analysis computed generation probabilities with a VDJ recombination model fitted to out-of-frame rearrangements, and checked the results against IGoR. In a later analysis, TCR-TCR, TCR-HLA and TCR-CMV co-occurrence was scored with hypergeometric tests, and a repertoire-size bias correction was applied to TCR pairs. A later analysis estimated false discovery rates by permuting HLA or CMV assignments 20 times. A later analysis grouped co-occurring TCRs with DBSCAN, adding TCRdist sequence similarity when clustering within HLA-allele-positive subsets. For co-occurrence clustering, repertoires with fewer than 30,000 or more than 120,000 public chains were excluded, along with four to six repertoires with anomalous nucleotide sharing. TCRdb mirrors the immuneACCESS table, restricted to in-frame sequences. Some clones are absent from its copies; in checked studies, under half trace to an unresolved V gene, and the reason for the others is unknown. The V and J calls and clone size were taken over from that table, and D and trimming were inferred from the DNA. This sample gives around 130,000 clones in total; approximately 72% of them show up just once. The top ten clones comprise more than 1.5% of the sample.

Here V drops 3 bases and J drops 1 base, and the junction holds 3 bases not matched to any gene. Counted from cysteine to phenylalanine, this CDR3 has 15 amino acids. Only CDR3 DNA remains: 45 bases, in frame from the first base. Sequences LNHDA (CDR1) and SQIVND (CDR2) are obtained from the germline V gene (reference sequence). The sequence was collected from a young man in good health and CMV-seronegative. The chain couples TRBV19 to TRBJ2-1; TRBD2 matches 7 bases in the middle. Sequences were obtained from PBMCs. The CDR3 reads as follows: CASSIAGASYNEQFF. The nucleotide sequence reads TGTGCCAGTAGTATCGCGGGAGCTTCCTACAATGAGCAGTTCTTC.